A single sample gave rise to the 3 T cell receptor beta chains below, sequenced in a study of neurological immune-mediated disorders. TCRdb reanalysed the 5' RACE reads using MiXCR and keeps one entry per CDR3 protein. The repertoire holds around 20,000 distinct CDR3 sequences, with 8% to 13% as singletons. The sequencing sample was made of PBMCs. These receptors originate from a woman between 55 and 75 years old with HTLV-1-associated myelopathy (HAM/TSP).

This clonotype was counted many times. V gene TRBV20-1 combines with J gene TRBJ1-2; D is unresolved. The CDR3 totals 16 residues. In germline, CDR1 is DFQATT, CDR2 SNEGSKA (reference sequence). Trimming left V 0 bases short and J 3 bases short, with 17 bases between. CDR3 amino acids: CSARDSRPRRDYGYTF. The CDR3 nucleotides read TGCAGTGCTAGAGATTCCAGACCTCGGCGGGACTATGGCTACACCTTC.

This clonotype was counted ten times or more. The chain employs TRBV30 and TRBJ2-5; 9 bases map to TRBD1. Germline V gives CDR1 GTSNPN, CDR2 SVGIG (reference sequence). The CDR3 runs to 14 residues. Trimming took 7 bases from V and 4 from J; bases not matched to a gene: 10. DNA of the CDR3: TGTGCCTCGACCCGGGGACAGGGTAGAGAGACCCAGTACTTC. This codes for CASTRGQGRETQYF.

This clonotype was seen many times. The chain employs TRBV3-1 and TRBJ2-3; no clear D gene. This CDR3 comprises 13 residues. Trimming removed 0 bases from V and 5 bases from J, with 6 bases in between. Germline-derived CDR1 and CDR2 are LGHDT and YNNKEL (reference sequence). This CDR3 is CASSQDPGDTQYF. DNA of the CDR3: TGTGCCAGCAGCCAAGATCCAGGAGATACGCAGTATTTT.